This record covers a single T cell receptor beta chain. Profiled with immunoSEQ multiplex PCR; TCRdb holds only in-frame clones, not every one. The table includes around 53,000 clones, 90% detected once. This sample was taken from a study of T cell changes during pregnancy in multiple sclerosis. The CDR3 length is 14 residues. CDR1 and CDR2 (germline): MNHNS, SASEGT. V was clipped by 3 bases and J by 4 bases; unmatched bases: 5. The clonotype originates from a female donor with multiple sclerosis, enrolled in a pregnancy study. This rearrangement joins TRBV6-1 to TRBJ1-2, with TRBD1 identical over 7 bases. The sequences come from CD8+ T cells from peripheral blood mononuclear cells, collected before pregnancy. CDR3 nucleotides: TGTGCCAGCAGTGAGACGGACAGGTCCTATGGCTACACCTTC. Translation gives CASSETDRSYGYTF.